This T cell receptor (beta chain) stems from a study of human T cells and chemical hapten exposure. Study-wide results and caveats: Sensitizing to DPC left TCRs with a frequency above 1 in 1000 unaltered.

Trimming removed 2 bases at V and 2 bases at J, with 12 bases between. The CDR3 is 15 residues long. Germline CDR1 is SGHRS and CDR2 is YFSETQ. As the library was built, unique molecular identifiers were attached to individual cDNA molecules. TCRdb fed the 5' RACE reads into MiXCR, producing one record per CDR3 protein. This table holds tens of thousands of distinct CDR3 sequences, roughly 15% found once. Sequencing started from total RNA isolated from unfractionated whole blood. The sample holds a few counts of this clonotype. What it recognizes is unknown. The rearrangement links TRBV5-1 to TRBJ2-3, with D uncertain. This clonotype was sampled from a female donor in good health. The CDR3 loop reads CASSFQGPTTDTQYF. DNA for the CDR3: TGCGCCAGCAGCTTTCAAGGTCCGACCACAGATACGCAGTATTTT.